What follows are 8 T cell receptor beta chains derived from one specimen sequenced in a study of blood T cells in healthy people across ages. The second PCR ran roughly 7 to 12 cycles with a sample-barcoded 5' primer and J-beta primers. TCRdb re-analysed the 5' RACE reads in MiXCR, keeping a single row per CDR3 protein. The data hold about 1 million distinct CDR3 sequences, with about 23% observed a single time. These data also formed part of another study, on T cells of mothers and their children.

Specimen: blood. The receptors originated from a girl aged 2 to 10 in good health.

This clonotype was found a few times. One end of the junction does not line up with germline, which may come from a read error. The rearrangement uses TRBV20-1 and TRBJ1-5; D is undetermined. Germline V gene lookup returns CDR1 DFQATT and CDR2 SNEGSKA (reference sequence). The CDR3 has 13 amino acids. The CDR3 loop reads CSARGASSLPRHF. CDR3 bases: TGCAGTGCTAGAGGGGCGTCGTCTCTACCCCGGCATTTT.

This clonotype was detected only a few times. The J gene is TRBJ1-2, the V gene TRBV18; D uncertain. The CDR3 spans 13 residues. V was cut by 10 bases and J by 4 bases, with 16 bases left in between. Germline assignment: CDR1 KGHSH and CDR2 LQKENI. The CDR3 nucleotides are TGTGCCAACTCCCAAGCAGAGGGCTATGGCTACACCTTC. Protein sequence: CANSQAEGYGYTF.

The chain has TRBV29-1 and TRBJ1-2, with D unresolved. The CDR3 has 12 amino acids. Germline V gene sequence: CDR1 SQVTM, CDR2 ANQGSEA. The V gene lost 4 bases and the J gene lost 6 bases, with 12 bases spanning the gap. CDR3 bases: TGCAGCGTTGTCCTGGGAGTACATGGCTACACCTTC. Protein sequence: CSVVLGVHGYTF.

The gene calls are TRBV5-1 and TRBJ1-5; the D is unclear. The CDR3 covers 14 residues. Germline V gene data show CDR1 as SGHRS and CDR2 as YFSETQ. Trimming removed 0 bases from V and 3 bases from J, with 7 bases in between. The CDR3 DNA reads as TGCGCCAGCAGCTTGGAACAACTCAATCAGCCCCAGCATTTT. Translation gives CASSLEQLNQPQHF.

V and J are TRBV7-9 and TRBJ2-5; 13 positions agree with TRBD2. TRBJ2-7 matches the DNA end more closely, so the J call is doubtful. The length of the CDR3 is 14 residues. Per germline, CDR1 SEHNR and CDR2 FQNEAQ (reference sequence). CDR3 in amino acids: CASNRGLAGTEQYF. CDR3 nucleotide sequence: TGTGCCAGCAACCGGGGACTAGCGGGAACCGAGCAGTACTTC.

This clonotype has a handful of counts. The J gene is TRBJ1-4, the V gene TRBV5-1; tentative D call: TRBD1 (6 bases). Germline CDR1 is SGHRS and CDR2 is YFSETQ. The CDR3 covers 14 residues. Trimming removed 0 bases from V and 6 bases from J, with 9 bases in between. CDR3 in DNA: TGCGCCAGCAGCTTGGAGGCAGGGGATGAAAAACTGTTTTTT. It codes for CASSLEAGDEKLFF.

The chain combines TRBV4-2 with TRBJ2-5; D ambiguous. The V end was cut by 1 base, the J end by 0 bases, with 6 bases between. The length of the CDR3 is 14 residues. CDR1 LGHNA and CDR2 YNFKEQ come from the germline V gene. The CDR3 sequence: CASSQGDHQETQYF. CDR3 bases: TGTGCCAGCAGCCAAGGAGACCACCAAGAGACCCAGTACTTC.

The rearrangement links TRBV12-3 or TRBV12-4 to TRBJ2-2; 8 nucleotides align to TRBD1. V trimming: 7 bases; J trimming: 6 bases; junction bases outside the gene matches: 10. The CDR3 has 15 residues. The CDR3 DNA reads TGTGCCAGCACTCTAGGACAGGGTCTAGCCGGGGAGCTGTTTTTT. Protein sequence: CASTLGQGLAGELFF.